This T cell receptor (beta chain) was identified during a study of T cell clones after liver transplantation. This CDR3 has 15 amino acids. Trimming took 5 bases from V and 4 from J, leaving 14 bases between them. From germline, CDR1 is MDHEN and CDR2 SYDVKM. Repertoires were generated with immunoSEQ multiplex PCR, while TCRdb's copy carries only in-frame clones and drops some. The data contain approximately 68,000 clones, roughly 80% of them singletons. The sequence was obtained from a human donor who received a liver transplant. The chain couples TRBV28 to TRBJ2-2, with a possible D match to TRBD2 (6 bases). This specimen consisted of CD4+ T cells from blood, obtained before liver transplant. In nucleotides, the CDR3 is TGTGCCAGCAGTCTCGCGGGACCAATCACCGGGGAGCTGTTTTTT. This sequence encodes CASSLAGPITGELFF.